The following is a T cell receptor beta chain sequence with its context. The data originate from a study of blood T cell repertoires in COVID-19. The wider study: The analysed material was cDNA or gDNA that came from T cells, B-cell-depleted T cells, or PBMCs.

As processed by the authors: Estimated nucleated cell counts came from reference gene primer amplification. This table comes from immunoSEQ multiplex PCR, and its TCRdb copy is limited to in-frame clones, with some not included. V, J and clone size reflect that table, while D and trimming were determined from the DNA. The sample has 150,000 to 200,000 clones, around 83% seen once; the top ten hold approximately 6.5%. The germline V gene has CDR1 WSHSY and CDR2 SAAADI. CDR3 length equals 13 residues. Trimming removed 4 bases from V and 2 bases from J, with 8 bases in between. The rearrangement joins TRBV10-2 to TRBJ1-2; D may be TRBD1 (5 bases). The specimen was peripheral blood. The sequence came from a woman over 75 in a cohort sampled during active or convalescent COVID-19. The CDR3 loop is CASSGGFNYGYTF. Written as DNA, the CDR3 is TGCGCCAGCAGTGGGGGCTTCAACTATGGCTACACCTTC.